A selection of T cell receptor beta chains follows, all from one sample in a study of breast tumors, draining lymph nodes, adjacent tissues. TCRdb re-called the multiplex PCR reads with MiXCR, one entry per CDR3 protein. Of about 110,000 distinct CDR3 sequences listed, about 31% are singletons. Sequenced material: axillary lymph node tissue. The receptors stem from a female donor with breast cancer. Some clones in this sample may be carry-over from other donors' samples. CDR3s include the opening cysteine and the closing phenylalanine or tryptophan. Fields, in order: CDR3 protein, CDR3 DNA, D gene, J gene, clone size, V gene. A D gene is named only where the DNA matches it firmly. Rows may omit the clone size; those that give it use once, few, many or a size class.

CASSLTSGGANTGELFF TGTGCCAGCAGCCTGACTAGCGGGGGGGCGAACACCGGGGAGCTGTTTTTT TRBD2 TRBJ2-2 once TRBV6-4
CASSKGRSYEQYF TGTGCCAGCAGTAAAGGCAGGTCCTACGAGCAGTACTTC - TRBJ2-7 many TRBV28
CSATGSSEQFF TGCAGTGCTACAGGGTCGAGTGAGCAGTTCTTC - TRBJ2-1 many TRBV20-1
CASMREAGGSYEQYF TGTGCCAGCATGAGGGAAGCGGGAGGCTCCTACGAGCAGTACTTC TRBD2 TRBJ2-7 many TRBV6-1
CASSVGRDANYGYTF TGTGCCAGCAGCGTAGGCAGGGACGCTAACTATGGCTACACCTTC - TRBJ1-2 many TRBV9
CASSQGLFRTGELFF TGTGCCAGCAGTCAGGGGCTATTCCGTACCGGGGAGCTGTTTTTT - TRBJ2-2 few TRBV6-1
CASSFLVAGVLNEQFF TGTGCCAGCAGCTTCCTGGTAGCGGGAGTGTTAAATGAGCAGTTCTTC TRBD2 TRBJ2-1 - TRBV7-9
CASSFRGSNTGELFF TGTGCCAGCAGCTTCCGAGGTTCGAACACCGGGGAGCTGTTTTTT - TRBJ2-2 - TRBV7-9
CASSSGLDNSPLHF TGTGCCAGCAGCTCAGGGCTAGATAATTCACCCCTCCACTTT - TRBJ1-6 many TRBV13
CASSSGLPIRTDTQYF TGTGCCAGTAGTTCCGGCCTACCAATTAGAACAGATACGCAGTATTTT - TRBJ2-3 many TRBV19
CASSQDKGIGGNTF TGCGCCAGCAGCCAAGATAAGGGCATAGGGGGAAACACCTTC - TRBJ1-2 - TRBV4-1
CASSPTTGPSSGNTIYF TGTGCCAGCAGCCCGACGACAGGGCCGAGCTCTGGAAACACCATATATTTT TRBD1 TRBJ1-3 many TRBV7-8
CASSSYDGYNEQFF TGTGCCAGCAGTAGCTATGATGGCTACAATGAGCAGTTCTTC - TRBJ2-1 - TRBV12-3/TRBV12-4
CASLGTSGRPPYEQYF TGCGCCAGCCTCGGGACTAGCGGGAGGCCCCCCTACGAGCAGTACTTC TRBD2 TRBJ2-7 - TRBV5-1
CASSLGPTQYF TGTGCCAGCAGCTTAGGACCAACGCAGTATTTT - TRBJ2-3 many TRBV7-2
CSVGQAHYEQYF TGCAGTGTTGGGCAAGCTCACTACGAGCAGTACTTC - TRBJ2-7 - TRBV20-1
CASGDQETQYF TGTGCCAGCGGGGATCAAGAGACCCAGTACTTC - TRBJ2-5 many TRBV6-1
CASSLIGGREHGYTF TGTGCCAGCAGCCTGATCGGCGGGAGGGAACACGGCTACACCTTC - TRBJ1-2 - TRBV7-2
CASSQAPLAGDITDTQYF TGTGCCAGCAGCCAAGCTCCCCTAGCGGGGGACATCACAGATACGCAGTATTTT TRBD2 TRBJ2-3 many TRBV3-1
CASSQGDNYEQYF TGTGCCAGCTCACAAGGGGACAACTACGAGCAGTACTTC - TRBJ2-7 many TRBV18
CTSSPRDLGQNYGYTF TGTACCAGCAGTCCCCGGGATCTTGGACAGAACTATGGCTACACCTTC - TRBJ1-2 - TRBV6-5
CAWKQGAFGYTF TGTGCCTGGAAACAGGGCGCGTTCGGCTACACCTTC - TRBJ1-2 - TRBV30
CASRSPPNYGYAF TGTGCCAGCAGGTCCCCACCCAACTACGGCTACGCCTTC - TRBJ1-2 - TRBV6-5
CASGYPQGETDTQYF TGTGCCAGCGGTTACCCCCAGGGGGAGACAGATACGCAGTATTTT TRBD1 TRBJ2-3 - TRBV6-2/TRBV6-3
CASSSAETDTQYF TGTGCCAGCAGCTCAGCGGAAACAGATACGCAGTATTTT - TRBJ2-3 many TRBV5-4
CASSPGYRPTGELFF TGTGCCAGCAGCCCGGGGTACCGGCCCACCGGGGAGCTGTTTTTT - TRBJ2-2 - TRBV7-8
CASSHPPGQGTYEQYF TGTGCCAGCAGTCATCCACCGGGACAGGGAACGTACGAGCAGTACTTC TRBD1 TRBJ2-7 many TRBV6-9
CASSDPGGADYGYTF TGTGCCAGCAGTGACCCGGGGGGGGCGGACTATGGCTACACCTTC - TRBJ1-2 many TRBV2
CASSLGPPRTTANYGYTF TGTGCCAGCAGCTTAGGCCCCCCGAGAACCACAGCTAACTATGGCTACACCTTC - TRBJ1-2 many TRBV7-9
CASSESRISGNTIYF TGCGCCAGCAGTGAGTCGCGGATCTCTGGAAACACCATATATTTT - TRBJ1-3 few TRBV10-1
CASSYSILTVSGNTIYF TGTGCCAGCAGTTACTCGATTTTGACCGTCTCTGGAAACACCATATATTTT - TRBJ1-3 many TRBV6-5
CASSDRPPHYGYTF TGTGCCAGCAGTGACAGGCCACCCCATTATGGCTACACCTTC - TRBJ1-2 many TRBV6-2/TRBV6-3
CSATTTSYEQYF TGCAGTGCTACTACGACCTCCTACGAGCAGTACTTC - TRBJ2-7 many TRBV20-1
CSARDPQGGYGTEAFF TGCAGTGCTAGAGATCCTCAAGGGGGCTACGGCACTGAAGCTTTCTTT TRBD1 TRBJ1-1 few TRBV20-1
CASSHRPRETQYF TGTGCCAGCAGTCACCGGCCGCGAGAGACCCAGTACTTC - TRBJ2-5 many TRBV6-5
CAPDSFLNYGYTF TGTGCTCCGGACAGTTTCCTCAACTATGGCTACACCTTC - TRBJ1-2 - TRBV2
CASSELRGAHYF TGTGCCAGCAGTGAGCTCCGGGGGGCCCATTACTTC - TRBJ2-5 - TRBV25-1
CNARPGQGAYEQYF TGCAATGCTAGACCCGGACAGGGGGCTTACGAGCAGTACTTC TRBD1 TRBJ2-7 many TRBV20-1
CSARDLFQREYQETQYF TGCAGTGCTAGAGATTTGTTCCAGCGGGAGTACCAAGAGACCCAGTACTTC TRBD2 TRBJ2-5 many TRBV20-1
CASSVGGALNSPLHF TGTGCCAGCAGTGTAGGGGGGGCCCTGAATTCACCCCTCCACTTT - TRBJ1-6 many TRBV2
CASDRQRTSTDTQYF TGTGCCAGCGACCGACAGAGGACTAGCACAGATACGCAGTATTTT - TRBJ2-3 - TRBV7-9
CASSLIKGREGDTGKNIQYF TGTGCCAGCAGCTTAATAAAGGGGCGGGAGGGCGATACTGGCAAAAACATTCAGTACTTC TRBD2 TRBJ2-4 few TRBV13
CASSYSGSAEQFF TGTGCCAGCAGTTACTCGGGCAGCGCCGAGCAGTTCTTC - TRBJ2-1 many TRBV6-2/TRBV6-3
CASSYSTGQGGMRYTF TGTGCCAGCAGTTACTCGACCGGACAGGGGGGTATGCGCTACACCTTC TRBD1 TRBJ1-2 many TRBV6-5
CASKTGVYNSPLHF TGTGCCAGCAAAACCGGGGTCTATAATTCACCCCTCCACTTT - TRBJ1-6 many TRBV4-2
CSARVPGGRTDTQYF TGCAGTGCTAGAGTGCCAGGCGGGCGGACAGATACGCAGTATTTT - TRBJ2-3 many TRBV20-1
CASSLADRGLNTEAFF TGTGCCAGCAGCTTAGCGGACAGGGGGCTAAACACTGAAGCTTTCTTT TRBD1 TRBJ1-1 many TRBV7-8
CASSVTGQETQYF TGTGCCAGCAGCGTGACAGGCCAAGAGACCCAGTACTTC - TRBJ2-5 many TRBV6-1
CASSQLQGSSGNTIYF TGCGCCAGCAGCCAGCTGCAGGGGAGCTCTGGAAACACCATATATTTT - TRBJ1-3 many TRBV4-3
CASSSPGLDLNEQFF TGTGCCAGCAGCTCTCCGGGACTAGATCTCAATGAGCAGTTCTTC TRBD2 TRBJ2-1 many TRBV11-1
CASSFGQGISQPQHF TGTGCCAGCAGCTTTGGACAGGGAATTAGTCAGCCCCAGCATTTT TRBD1 TRBJ1-5 many TRBV11-2
CAWSVPGTGDYGYTF TGTGCCTGGAGTGTCCCCGGGACAGGGGACTATGGCTACACCTTC TRBD1 TRBJ1-2 many TRBV30
CASRTGLNTGELFF TGTGCCAGCAGAACAGGGTTAAACACCGGGGAGCTGTTTTTT - TRBJ2-2 - TRBV11-3
CASSFAVSTDTQYF TGTGCCAGCAGCTTCGCGGTTAGCACAGATACGCAGTATTTT - TRBJ2-3 many TRBV9
CASSLQADTQYF TGTGCCAGCAGTTTGCAGGCAGATACGCAGTATTTT - TRBJ2-3 many TRBV12-3/TRBV12-4
CSGTGTTDTQYF TGCAGCGGTACCGGGACCACAGATACGCAGTATTTT - TRBJ2-3 - TRBV29-1
CASSEARQPIAYGYAF TGTGCCAGCAGTGAAGCGCGGCAGCCCATCGCTTATGGCTACGCCTTC - TRBJ1-2 many TRBV2
CASTWDGLYGYTF TGTGCCAGCACCTGGGACGGCCTCTATGGCTACACCTTC - TRBJ1-2 many TRBV12-3/TRBV12-4
CASSENPGSKLFF TGTGCCAGCAGCGAAAACCCGGGGTCAAAACTGTTTTTT - TRBJ1-4 many TRBV9